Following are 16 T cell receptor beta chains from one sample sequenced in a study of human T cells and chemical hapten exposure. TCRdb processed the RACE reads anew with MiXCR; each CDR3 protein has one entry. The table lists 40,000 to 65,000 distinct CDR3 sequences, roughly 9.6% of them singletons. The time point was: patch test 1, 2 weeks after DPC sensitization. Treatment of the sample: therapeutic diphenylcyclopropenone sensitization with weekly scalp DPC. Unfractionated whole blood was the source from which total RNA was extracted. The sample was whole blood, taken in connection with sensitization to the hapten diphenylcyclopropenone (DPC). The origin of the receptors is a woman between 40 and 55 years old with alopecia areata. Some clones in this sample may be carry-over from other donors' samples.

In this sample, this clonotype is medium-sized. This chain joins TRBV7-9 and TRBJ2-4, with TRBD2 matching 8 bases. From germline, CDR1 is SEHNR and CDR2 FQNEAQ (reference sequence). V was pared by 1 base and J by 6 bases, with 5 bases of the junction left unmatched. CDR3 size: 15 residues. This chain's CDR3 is CASSLGGLASNIQYF. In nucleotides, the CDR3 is TGTGCCAGCAGCTTAGGAGGACTAGCTTCAAACATTCAGTACTTC.

The CDR3 DNA sequence: TGTGCCAGCAGCGAGCTAGGGGTCACAGATACGCAGTATTTT. Its translation is CASSELGVTDTQYF. The chain carries TRBV11-2 and TRBJ2-3; D is possibly TRBD1 (5 bases). The CDR3 is 14 amino acids. Looked up from germline, CDR1 is SGHAT and CDR2 is FQNNGV. Trimming removed 5 bases at V and 2 bases at J, with 11 bases between.

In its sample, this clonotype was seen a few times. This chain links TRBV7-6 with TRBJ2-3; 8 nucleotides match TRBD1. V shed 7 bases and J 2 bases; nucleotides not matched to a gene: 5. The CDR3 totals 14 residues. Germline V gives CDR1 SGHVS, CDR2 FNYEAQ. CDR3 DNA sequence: TGTGCCAGCAACAGGGGGACACCCACAGATACGCAGTATTTT. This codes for CASNRGTPTDTQYF.

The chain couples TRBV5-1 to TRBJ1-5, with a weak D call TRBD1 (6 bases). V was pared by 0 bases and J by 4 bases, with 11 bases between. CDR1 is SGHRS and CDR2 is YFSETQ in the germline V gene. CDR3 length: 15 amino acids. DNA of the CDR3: TGCGCCAGCAGCTTGGAGACAGGTAGGAATCAGCCCCAGCATTTT. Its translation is CASSLETGRNQPQHF.

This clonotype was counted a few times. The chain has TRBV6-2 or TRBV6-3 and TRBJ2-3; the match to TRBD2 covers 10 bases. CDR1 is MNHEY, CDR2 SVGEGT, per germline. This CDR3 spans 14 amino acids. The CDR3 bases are TGTGCTCATTCCGGGACTAGCGTCACAGATACGCAGTATTTT. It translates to CAHSGTSVTDTQYF.

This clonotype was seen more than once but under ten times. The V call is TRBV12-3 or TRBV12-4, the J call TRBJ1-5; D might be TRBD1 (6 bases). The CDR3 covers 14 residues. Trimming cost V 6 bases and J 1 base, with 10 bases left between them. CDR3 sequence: CASRAGQSNQPQHF. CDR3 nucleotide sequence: TGTGCCAGCAGGGCAGGACAGAGCAATCAGCCCCAGCATTTT.

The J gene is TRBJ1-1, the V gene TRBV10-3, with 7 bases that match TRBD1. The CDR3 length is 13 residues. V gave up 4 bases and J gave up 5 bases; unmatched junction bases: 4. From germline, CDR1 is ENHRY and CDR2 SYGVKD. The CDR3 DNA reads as TGTGCCATCAGTGGGCCAGGGGGGACTGAAGCTTTCTTT. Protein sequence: CAISGPGGTEAFF.

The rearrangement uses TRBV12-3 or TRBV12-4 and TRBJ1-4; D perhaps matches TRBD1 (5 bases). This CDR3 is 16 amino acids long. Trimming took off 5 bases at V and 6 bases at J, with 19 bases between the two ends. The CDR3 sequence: CASSPDTTDGDEKLFF. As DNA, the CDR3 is TGTGCCAGCAGTCCGGACACCACTGATGGAGATGAAAAACTGTTTTTT.

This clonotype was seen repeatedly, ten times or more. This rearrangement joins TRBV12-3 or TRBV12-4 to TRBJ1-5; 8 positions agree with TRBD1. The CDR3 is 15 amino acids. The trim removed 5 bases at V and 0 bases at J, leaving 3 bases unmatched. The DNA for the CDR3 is TGTGCCAGCAGTCCCCAGGGGGCTAGCAATCAGCCCCAGCATTTT. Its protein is CASSPQGASNQPQHF.

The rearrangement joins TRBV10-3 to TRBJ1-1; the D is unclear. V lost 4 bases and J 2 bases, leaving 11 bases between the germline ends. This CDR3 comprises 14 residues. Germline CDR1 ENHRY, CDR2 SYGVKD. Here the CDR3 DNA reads TGTGCCATCAGTGGTCGGGCCGCAAACACTGAAGCTTTCTTT. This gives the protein CAISGRAANTEAFF.

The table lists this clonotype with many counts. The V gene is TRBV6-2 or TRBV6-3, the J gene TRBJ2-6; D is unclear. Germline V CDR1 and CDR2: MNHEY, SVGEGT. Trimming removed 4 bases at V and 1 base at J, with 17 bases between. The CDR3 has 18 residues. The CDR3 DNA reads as TGTGCCAGCAGTTCTCACCCCGGATTGATGTCTGGGGCCAACGTCCTGACTTTC. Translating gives CASSSHPGLMSGANVLTF.

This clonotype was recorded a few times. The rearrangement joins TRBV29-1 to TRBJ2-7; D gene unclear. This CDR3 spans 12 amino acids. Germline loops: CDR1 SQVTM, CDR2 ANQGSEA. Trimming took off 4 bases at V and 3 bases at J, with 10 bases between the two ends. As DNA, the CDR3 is TGCAGCGTTGTAACCAGGCACTACGAGCAGTACGTC. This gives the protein CSVVTRHYEQYV.

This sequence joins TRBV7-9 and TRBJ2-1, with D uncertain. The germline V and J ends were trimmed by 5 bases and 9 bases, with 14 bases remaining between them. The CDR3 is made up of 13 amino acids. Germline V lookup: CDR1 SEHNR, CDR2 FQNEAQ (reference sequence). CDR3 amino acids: CASSPTRTVEQFF. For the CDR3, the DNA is TGTGCCAGCAGCCCGACGAGAACGGTTGAGCAGTTCTTC.

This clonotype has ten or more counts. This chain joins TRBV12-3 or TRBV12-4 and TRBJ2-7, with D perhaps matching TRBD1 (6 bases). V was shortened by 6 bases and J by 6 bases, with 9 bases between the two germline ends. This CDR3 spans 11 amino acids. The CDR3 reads CASSRGGEQYF. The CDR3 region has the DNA TGTGCCAGCAGCCGAGGGGGCGAGCAGTACTTC.

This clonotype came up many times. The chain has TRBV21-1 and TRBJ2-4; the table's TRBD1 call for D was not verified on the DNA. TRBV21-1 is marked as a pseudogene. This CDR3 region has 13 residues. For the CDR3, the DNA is TGTGCCAGCAGGAAGGGACAGTTAAACATTCAGTACTTC. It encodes CASRKGQLNIQYF.

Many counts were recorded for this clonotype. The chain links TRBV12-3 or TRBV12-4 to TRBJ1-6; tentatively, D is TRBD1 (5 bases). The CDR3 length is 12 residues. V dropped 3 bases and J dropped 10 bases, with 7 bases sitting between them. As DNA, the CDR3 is TGTGCCAGCAGTTTCGGGACGTCACCCCTCCACTTT. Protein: CASSFGTSPLHF.